This TCR beta chain was documented in a study of CD8 T cells in Susac syndrome. Reverse transcription of 0.5 to 1 ug RNA was carried out with random hexamers. TCRdb re-called the immunoSEQ multiplex PCR reads with MiXCR, one entry per CDR3 protein. In the table there are fewer than 150,000 distinct CDR3 sequences, about 90% of which are singletons. Germline trimming cut 0 bases from V and 5 bases from J; bases unmatched to any gene: 16. The CDR3 length is 19 residues. Germline CDR1 MGHRA, CDR2 YSYEKL. CD8+ and CD4+ blood T cells underwent TCR beta sequencing. The multiple sclerosis control group consisted of treatment-naive patients whose relapsing-remitting disease, which was either stable or active, fulfilled revised McDonald criteria.

This sequence was found in a human donor with multiple sclerosis. The chain links TRBV4-1 to TRBJ2-7; 10 bases agree with TRBD1. The sample taken for sequencing was CD8+ T cells from PBMCs. The DNA of the CDR3 is TGCGCCAGCAGCCAAGACCCCCCCGTTGGCGGACAGGGGGTCGACGAGCAGTACTTC. It specifies CASSQDPPVGGQGVDEQYF.